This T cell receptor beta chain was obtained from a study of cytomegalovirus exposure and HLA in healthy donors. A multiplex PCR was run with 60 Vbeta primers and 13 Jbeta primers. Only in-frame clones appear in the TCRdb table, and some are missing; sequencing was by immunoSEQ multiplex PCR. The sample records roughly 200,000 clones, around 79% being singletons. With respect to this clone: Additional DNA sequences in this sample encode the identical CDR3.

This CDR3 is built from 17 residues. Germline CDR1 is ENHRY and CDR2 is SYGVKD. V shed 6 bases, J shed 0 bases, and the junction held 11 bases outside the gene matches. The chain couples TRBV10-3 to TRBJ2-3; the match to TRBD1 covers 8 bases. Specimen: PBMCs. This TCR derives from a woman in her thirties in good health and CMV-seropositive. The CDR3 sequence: CAIRKGGQGSSTDTQYF. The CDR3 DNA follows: TGTGCCATCAGAAAAGGAGGACAGGGATCTAGCACAGATACGCAGTATTTT.